This TCR beta chain was recovered during a study of shared clonotypes between healthy human individuals. CDR1 is LGHNA, CDR2 YNFKEQ, per germline. V lost 3 bases and J 1 base, leaving 16 bases between the germline ends. The CDR3 has 18 residues. Overall study findings and caveats: Owing to a small donor count, the genetic and exposure-history diversity represented was limited.

Notes on this clone: The antigen is undetermined.

Naive CD8 cells comprised CD45RO-negative, CCR7-positively selected cells, excluding terminally differentiated effector memory CD45RA+ cells. The data were produced by immunoSEQ multiplex PCR, yet TCRdb's version contains in-frame clones alone and is incomplete. In the table there are about 2.1 million clones, roughly 93% of which are singletons. Specimen: naive CD8+ T cells from PBMCs. This chain connects TRBV4-2 to TRBJ2-6; D not resolved. This TCR derives from a man aged 18 to 35 in good health. Some clones in this sample may be carry-over from other donors' samples. In DNA, the CDR3 is TGTGCCAGCAGCCAGGCTCCGGTTGCAGAATCTGGGGCCAACGTCCTGACTTTC. Its protein is CASSQAPVAESGANVLTF.